This TCR beta chain is from a study of blood T cell repertoires in COVID-19. The CDR3 spans 18 residues. The trim removed 0 bases at V and 4 bases at J, leaving 13 bases unmatched. Germline lookup yields CDR1 SGDLS and CDR2 YYNGEE. Sequencing used immunoSEQ multiplex PCR; TCRdb keeps in-frame clones, though not all of them. The table lists 490,000 or so clones, around nine tenths of them singletons. This chain connects TRBV9 to TRBJ1-3, with 7 bases aligning to TRBD1. The sequence derives from an older woman who had recovered from COVID-19. Material: PBMCs or T cells enriched from blood (not recorded which). In DNA form, the CDR3 reads TGTGCCAGCAGCGTAGGCCCCTCCGACAGGGCGGGAGGAAACACCATATATTTT. Translated, it gives CASSVGPSDRAGGNTIYF. Full variable domain (missing parts from reference TRBV9 and TRBJ1-3): DSGVTQTPKHLITATGQRVTLRCSPRSGDLSVYWYQQSLDQGLQFLIQYYNGEERAKGNILERFSAQQFPDLHSELNLSSLELGDSALYFCASSVGPSDRAGGNTIYFGEGSWLTVV.